This is a list of T cell receptor beta chains from one sample in a study of immune characterization of retroperitoneal liposarcoma. TCRdb re-called the PCR reads with MiXCR, one entry per CDR3 protein. The sample yields approximately 9,800 distinct CDR3 sequences, about a quarter seen once. Sequenced sample: tumor tissue. These receptors were taken from a female donor with retroperitoneal liposarcoma. CDR3s include the opening cysteine and the closing phenylalanine or tryptophan. Fields, in order: V gene, clone size, J gene, D gene, CDR3 DNA, CDR3 protein. D genes are given only for firm matches. Clone size is given for some rows only: seen once, a few or many times, or a class if the clone is expanded.

TRBV12-3/TRBV12-4	many	TRBJ1-1	.	TGTGCCAGCAGCTCGGGTCCGAACACTGAAGCTTTCTTT	CASSSGPNTEAFF
TRBV25-1	.	TRBJ2-3	.	TGTGCCAGCAGTGATGGGAGCGGAGGCAGCACAGATACGCAGTATTTT	CASSDGSGGSTDTQYF
TRBV5-1	.	TRBJ1-1	.	TGCGCCAGCAGCTTGGGCAGGAACACTGAAGCTTTCTTT	CASSLGRNTEAFF
TRBV6-1	few	TRBJ2-4	.	TGTGCCAGCAGTTTACAGGGTTCCAAAAACATTCAGTACTTC	CASSLQGSKNIQYF
TRBV6-1	medium-sized	TRBJ2-1	.	TGTGCCAGCAGTGAAGCGGCAGCGGACATAGGGGTGAATGAGCAGTTCTTC	CASSEAAADIGVNEQFF
TRBV7-8	medium-sized	TRBJ2-5	.	TGTGCCAGCAGCAGTTCGGGAGAGACCCAGTACTTC	CASSSSGETQYF
TRBV12-3/TRBV12-4	many	TRBJ1-6	.	TGTGCCAGCAGTTTATTCGGAAGGACAAATTCACCCCTCCACTTT	CASSLFGRTNSPLHF
TRBV27	many	TRBJ2-7	TRBD2	TGTGCCAGCAGTTTATCCGGGACTAGCGGGTACTTTAGCTCCTACGAGCAGTACTTC	CASSLSGTSGYFSSYEQYF
TRBV7-2	.	TRBJ2-3	.	TGTGCCAGCAGCATAGAAACAGATACGCAGTATTTT	CASSIETDTQYF
TRBV6-1	.	TRBJ1-6	.	TGTGCCAGCAGTAGGCCCGGGCAGGGAAATTCACCCCTCCACTTT	CASSRPGQGNSPLHF
TRBV6-6	once	TRBJ2-5	.	TGTGCCAGCAGTTACGTGGTCCAAGAGACCCAGTACTTC	CASSYVVQETQYF
TRBV6-8	.	TRBJ2-1	.	TGTGCCAGCAGTCCGGGGACCTCCTGGACCGGGGAGCAGTTCTTC	CASSPGTSWTGEQFF
TRBV4-1	.	TRBJ2-1	TRBD2	TGCGCCAGCAGCCAAGCGGGGGGAACTTACAATGAGCAGTTCTTC	CASSQAGGTYNEQFF